These 10 T cell receptor beta chains were sequenced from one sample in a study of cytomegalovirus exposure and HLA in healthy donors. The PCR used 60 Vbeta and 13 Jbeta primers. Produced via immunoSEQ multiplex PCR; TCRdb's table is partial and in-frame only. The data show approximately 150,000 clones, around 66% seen once. Sequenced input: PBMCs. These TCRs come from an older woman in good health and CMV-seronegative.

The chain links TRBV29-1 to TRBJ2-2; TRBD2 aligns across 8 bases. The CDR3 runs 14 residues. The germline gives CDR1 SQVTM, CDR2 ANQGSEA. V was clipped by 6 bases and J by 5 bases; unmatched bases: 8. The CDR3, as DNA: TGCAGCGTAATGGGACTAGAGGATACCGGGGAGCTGTTTTTT. This encodes CSVMGLEDTGELFF.

This clone was picked up a small number of times. V is TRBV7-8 and J is TRBJ1-1; D is possibly TRBD1 (5 bases). Germline CDR1 is SGHVS and CDR2 is FQNEAQ. CDR3 size: 12 residues. Trimming took off 2 bases at V and 10 bases at J, with 11 bases between the two ends. The CDR3: CASSLPREVAFF. The CDR3 bases are TGTGCCAGCAGCTTACCCAGGGAGGTAGCTTTCTTT.

The genes are TRBV28 and TRBJ1-1; the match to TRBD1 covers 11 bases. The V gene's germline CDR1 is MDHEN and CDR2 SYDVKM. The CDR3 sequence is 15 residues long. V shed 5 bases and J 5 bases; nucleotides not matched to a gene: 7. CDR3 protein: CASSLPGTGGTEAFF. DNA for the CDR3: TGTGCCAGCAGTCTACCCGGGACAGGGGGAACTGAAGCTTTCTTT.

The gene calls are TRBV7-8 and TRBJ1-1; D unresolved. Germline V gene sequence: CDR1 SGHVS, CDR2 FQNEAQ. The V gene lost 1 base and the J gene lost 3 bases, with 9 bases spanning the gap. This CDR3 contains 14 residues. CDR3 DNA: TGTGCCAGCAGCTTAGGGACGGAGGACACTGAAGCTTTCTTT. As protein: CASSLGTEDTEAFF.

The table lists this clone with a few counts. At one end the junction does not follow the germline gene, possibly because of a read error. The chain combines TRBV7-7 with TRBJ2-5; TRBD2 agrees at 9 bases. The CDR3 runs to 14 residues. Germline-derived CDR1 and CDR2 are SSHAT and FNYEAQ (reference sequence). The DNA for the CDR3 is TGTGCTAGCAGCTTAGGACTAGCGAAGGAGACCCAGTACTTC. Protein product: CASSLGLAKETQYF.

V usage is TRBV29-1 and J usage is TRBJ2-7; a weak D match, TRBD2 (6 bases). With 7 bases removed from V and 7 bases from J, the gap between germline ends came to 23 bases. The CDR3 is 14 amino acids. Germline CDR1 is SQVTM and CDR2 is ANQGSEA. Written as DNA, the CDR3 is TGCAGCGGGGGAGAGACTAGTAAATCTTCGGAGCAGTACTTC. It translates to CSGGETSKSSEQYF.

V is TRBV6-5 and J is TRBJ1-1; possibly TRBD1 for D (6 bases). Per the germline V gene, CDR1 is MNHEY and CDR2 is SVGAGI. Trimming removed 5 bases at V and 1 base at J, with 14 bases between. The CDR3 consists of 15 residues. The CDR3 DNA reads as TGTGCCAGCAGTACAAGGGGGTCGGGGAACACTGAAGCTTTCTTT. It yields the protein CASSTRGSGNTEAFF.

The rearrangement uses TRBV27 and TRBJ1-5; tentative D call: TRBD1 (6 bases). This CDR3 has 14 amino acids. The V gene lost 6 bases and the J gene lost 0 bases, with 9 bases spanning the gap. The germline V gene has CDR1 MNHEY and CDR2 SMNVEV (reference sequence). CDR3 in DNA: TGTGCCAGCAGACAGGGATATAGCAATCAGCCCCAGCATTTT. This sequence encodes CASRQGYSNQPQHF.

The chain combines TRBV5-4 with TRBJ2-1, with 16 bases aligning to TRBD2. The CDR3 length is 18 residues. Trimming removed 6 bases from V and 1 base from J; junction bases left unmatched: 7. Germline V lookup: CDR1 SGHNT, CDR2 YYREEE (reference sequence). This CDR3 is CASTEGLAGGFSYNEQFF. The CDR3 DNA reads as TGTGCCAGCACCGAGGGACTAGCGGGAGGGTTTTCCTACAATGAGCAGTTCTTC.

This clone was observed a few times. J is TRBJ2-1 and V is TRBV7-2; 8 bases map to TRBD2. V shed 5 bases and J 0 bases; nucleotides not matched to a gene: 9. The CDR3 covers 17 residues. CDR1 is SGHTA, CDR2 FQGNSA, per germline. CDR3: CASSPQRGYRSYNEQFF. In DNA form, the CDR3 reads TGTGCCAGCAGCCCTCAGCGGGGGTACCGCTCCTACAATGAGCAGTTCTTC.